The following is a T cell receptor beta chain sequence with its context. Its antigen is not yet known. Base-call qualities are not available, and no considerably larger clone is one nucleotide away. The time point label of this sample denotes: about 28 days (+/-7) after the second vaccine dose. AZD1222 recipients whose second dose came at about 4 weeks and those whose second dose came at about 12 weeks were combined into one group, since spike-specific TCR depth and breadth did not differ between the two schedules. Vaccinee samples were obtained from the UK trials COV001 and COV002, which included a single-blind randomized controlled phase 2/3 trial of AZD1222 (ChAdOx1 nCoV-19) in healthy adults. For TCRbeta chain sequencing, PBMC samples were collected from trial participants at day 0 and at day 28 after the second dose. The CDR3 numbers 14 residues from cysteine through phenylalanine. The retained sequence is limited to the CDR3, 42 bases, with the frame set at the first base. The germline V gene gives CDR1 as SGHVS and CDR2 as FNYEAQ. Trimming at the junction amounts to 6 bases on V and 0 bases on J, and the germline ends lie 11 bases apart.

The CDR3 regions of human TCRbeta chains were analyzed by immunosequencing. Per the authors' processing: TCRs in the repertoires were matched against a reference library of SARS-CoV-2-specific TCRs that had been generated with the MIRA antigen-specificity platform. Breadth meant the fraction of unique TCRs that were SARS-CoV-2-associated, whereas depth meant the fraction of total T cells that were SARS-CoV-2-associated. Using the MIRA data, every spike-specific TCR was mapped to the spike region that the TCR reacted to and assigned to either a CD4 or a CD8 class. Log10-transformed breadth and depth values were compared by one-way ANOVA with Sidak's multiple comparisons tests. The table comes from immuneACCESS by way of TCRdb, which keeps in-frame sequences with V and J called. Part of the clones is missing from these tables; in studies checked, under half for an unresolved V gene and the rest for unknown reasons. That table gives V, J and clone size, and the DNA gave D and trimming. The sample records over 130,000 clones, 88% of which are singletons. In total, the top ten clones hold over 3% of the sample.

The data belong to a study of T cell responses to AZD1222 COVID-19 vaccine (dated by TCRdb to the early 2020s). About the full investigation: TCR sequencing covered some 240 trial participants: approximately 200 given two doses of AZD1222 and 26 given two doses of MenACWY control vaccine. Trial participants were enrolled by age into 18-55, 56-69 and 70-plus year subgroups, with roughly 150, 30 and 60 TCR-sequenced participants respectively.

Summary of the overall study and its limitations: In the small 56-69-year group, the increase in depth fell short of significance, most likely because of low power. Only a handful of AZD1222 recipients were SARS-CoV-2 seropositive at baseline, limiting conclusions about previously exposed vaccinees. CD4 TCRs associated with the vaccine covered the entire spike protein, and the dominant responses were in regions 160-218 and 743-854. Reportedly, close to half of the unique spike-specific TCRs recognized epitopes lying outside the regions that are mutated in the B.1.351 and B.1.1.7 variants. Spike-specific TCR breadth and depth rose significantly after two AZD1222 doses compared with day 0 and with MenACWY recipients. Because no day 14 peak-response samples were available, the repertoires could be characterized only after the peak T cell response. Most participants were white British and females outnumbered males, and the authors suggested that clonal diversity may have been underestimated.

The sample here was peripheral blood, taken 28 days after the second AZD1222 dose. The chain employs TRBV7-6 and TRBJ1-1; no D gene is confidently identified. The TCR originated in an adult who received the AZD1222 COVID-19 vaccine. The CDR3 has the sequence CASSRAGLNTEAFF. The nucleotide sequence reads TGTGCCAGCAGTCGTGCTGGGTTGAACACTGAAGCTTTCTTT.